One sample yielded the 20 T cell receptor beta chains listed below, sequenced in a study of blood T cell repertoires in COVID-19. TCRdb's copy holds only in-frame clones and misses some; the assay was immunoSEQ multiplex PCR. This table holds 95,000 to 150,000 clones, roughly 72% found once. Sequenced material: peripheral blood. Receptor source: a man in his 60s with acute or convalescent COVID-19.

The V gene is TRBV6-1, the J gene TRBJ2-5, with D unresolved. V lost 2 bases and J lost 5, with 15 bases in between. In germline, CDR1 is MNHNS, CDR2 SASEGT. This CDR3 is built from 15 residues. DNA for the CDR3: TGTGCCAGCAGTGAATTCGGCCCCATGAGGGAGACCCAGTACTTC. It codes for CASSEFGPMRETQYF.

This chain connects TRBV5-5 to TRBJ1-1; 9 bases fit TRBD1. Germline V lookup: CDR1 SGHKS, CDR2 YYEKEE (reference sequence). Trimming removed 4 bases from V and 0 bases from J; junction bases left unmatched: 4. The CDR3 runs 15 residues. The CDR3 loop is CASSTGQGMNTEAFF. As DNA, the CDR3 is TGTGCCAGCAGCACGGGACAGGGAATGAACACTGAAGCTTTCTTT. The whole variable domain, remainder taken from reference TRBV5-5 and TRBJ1-1, is DAGVTQSPTHLIKTRGQQVTLRCSPISGHKSVSWYQQVLGQGPQFIFQYYEKEERGRGNFPDRFSARQFPNYSSELNVNALLLGDSALYLCASSTGQGMNTEAFFGQGTRLTVV.

The chain couples TRBV2 to TRBJ2-7, with D hard to call. CDR3 size: 11 residues. Germline assignment: CDR1 SNHLY and CDR2 FYNNEI. V gave up 7 bases and J gave up 3 bases, with 7 bases separating them. This CDR3 reads CASNGNYEQYF. The CDR3 DNA follows: TGTGCCAGCAACGGTAACTACGAGCAGTACTTC. The full variable domain, rest sourced from reference TRBV2 and TRBJ2-7, is EPEVTQTPSHQVTQMGQEVILRCVPISNHLYFYWYRQILGQKVEFLVSFYNNEISEKSEIFDDQFSVERPDGSNFTLKIRSTKLEDSAMYFCASNGNYEQYFGPGTRLTVT.

The chain couples TRBV4-2 to TRBJ2-7; TRBD1 matches 8 bases. Germline CDR1 LGHNA, CDR2 YNFKEQ. V trimming: 2 bases; J trimming: 5 bases; junction bases outside the gene matches: 2. There are 13 residues in the CDR3. CDR3 sequence (DNA): TGTGCCAGCAGCCAAAGACAGGGGAACGAGCAGTACTTC. Encoded protein: CASSQRQGNEQYF.

The rearrangement uses TRBV7-2 and TRBJ1-4, with TRBD1 matching 8 bases. After removal of 0 bases from V and 6 bases from J, the junction contained 6 bases not matched to a gene. This CDR3 is 16 amino acids long. Per the germline V gene, CDR1 is SGHTA and CDR2 is FQGNSA. The CDR3 region is CASSLAGDRGHEKLFF. CDR3 nucleotides: TGTGCCAGCAGCTTAGCGGGCGACAGGGGACATGAAAAACTGTTTTTT.

The J gene is TRBJ2-7, the V gene TRBV19; 8 positions match TRBD2. The germline CDR1 and CDR2 sequences are LNHDA and SQIVND (reference sequence). V lost 7 bases, J lost 0 bases, and 5 bases stayed unmatched. The CDR3 loop spans 14 amino acids. CDR3 amino acids: CASKERGSSYEQYF. The CDR3 DNA reads as TGTGCCAGTAAAGAGCGGGGGAGCTCCTACGAGCAGTACTTC.

The rearrangement joins TRBV11-2 to TRBJ2-3, with TRBD1 identical over 10 bases. This CDR3 is built from 16 residues. From germline, CDR1 is SGHAT and CDR2 FQNNGV. V was pared by 6 bases and J by 9 bases, with 15 bases of the junction left unmatched. The CDR3 region has the DNA TGTGCCAGCAGAGGCACCGGGACAGGGGTGAGGAGCACGCAGTATTTT. It translates to CASRGTGTGVRSTQYF.

This chain links TRBV6-5 with TRBJ1-1; D gene ambiguous. V was shortened by 2 bases and J by 0 bases, with 13 bases between the two germline ends. CDR1 MNHEY and CDR2 SVGAGI come from the germline V gene. The CDR3 sequence is 16 residues long. CDR3 loop: CASSYASALMNTEAFF. The DNA of the CDR3 is TGTGCCAGCAGTTACGCCTCTGCACTAATGAACACTGAAGCTTTCTTT.

V usage is TRBV3-1 (or the pseudogene TRBV3-2) and J usage is TRBJ2-1; 7 bases match TRBD2. In germline, CDR1 is LGHDT, CDR2 YNNKEL (reference sequence). J gave up 10 bases and V 1 base, and 7 bases lay outside the gene matches. The CDR3 is made up of 14 amino acids. CDR3 in DNA: TGTGCCAGCAGCCAAGGCCGCCTTAGCGGGGAGCAGTTCTTC. It is translated as CASSQGRLSGEQFF.

The chain is built from TRBV5-1 and TRBJ1-1; D ambiguous. V lost 1 base and J lost 0, with 4 bases in between. Germline V gene sequence: CDR1 SGHRS, CDR2 YFSETQ. The CDR3 loop spans 13 amino acids. CDR3: CASSLSMNTEAFF. In DNA, the CDR3 is TGCGCCAGCAGCTTGTCTATGAACACTGAAGCTTTCTTT. The entire variable domain, with the rest obtained from reference TRBV5-1 and TRBJ1-1, is as follows: KAGVTQTPRYLIKTRGQQVTLSCSPISGHRSVSWYQQTPGQGLQFLFEYFSETQRNKGNFPGRFSGRQFSNSRSEMNVSTLELGDSALYLCASSLSMNTEAFFGQGTRLTVV.

This chain joins TRBV4-1 and TRBJ1-5; no reliable D call. Germline CDR1 reads MGHRA; CDR2 reads YSYEKL. The CDR3 runs 14 residues. Trimming removed 4 bases from V and 5 bases from J, with 12 bases in between. The CDR3 DNA is TGCGCCAGCAGCCCCGGTCGGAGTGATCAGCCCCAGCATTTT. As protein: CASSPGRSDQPQHF.

The chain combines TRBV5-1 with TRBJ2-7, with 7 bases aligning to TRBD1. Per germline, CDR1 SGHRS and CDR2 YFSETQ. There are 14 residues in the CDR3. V lost 3 bases, J lost 3 bases, and 6 bases stayed unmatched. CDR3 residues: CASSSGTVVYEQYF. In DNA form, the CDR3 reads TGCGCCAGCAGCTCCGGGACAGTGGTCTACGAGCAGTACTTC.

The rearrangement links TRBV30 to TRBJ1-5; 8 bases fit TRBD1. With 2 bases clipped from V and 7 bases from J, the junction kept 4 bases outside the gene matches. The CDR3 totals 13 residues. Germline CDR1 and CDR2: GTSNPN and SVGIG (reference sequence). The CDR3 region has the DNA TGTGCCTGGAGTCAGACAGGGGAACAGCCCCAGCATTTT. It codes for CAWSQTGEQPQHF.

The chain recombines TRBV9 with TRBJ1-1, with D perhaps matching TRBD1 (5 bases). V was shortened by 3 bases and J by 1 base, with 10 bases between the two germline ends. CDR3 length: 14 amino acids. The germline CDR1 and CDR2 sequences are SGDLS and YYNGEE. CDR3 DNA sequence: TGTGCCAGCAGCGCGGGACTGACGAACACTGAAGCTTTCTTT. Encoded protein: CASSAGLTNTEAFF.

This rearrangement joins TRBV9 to TRBJ1-1, with D unresolved. This CDR3 is built from 15 residues. The V end lost 4 bases, the J end lost 6 bases, and 19 bases lay between the germline ends. Germline V lookup: CDR1 SGDLS, CDR2 YYNGEE. In nucleotides, the CDR3 is TGTGCCAGCAGCCAAGGTAGCAGAATCGGCGCTGAAGCTTTCTTT. This codes for CASSQGSRIGAEAFF.

This clone turned up a few times. The chain has TRBV4-1 and TRBJ1-5, with 12 bases lining up with TRBD1. This CDR3 is built from 19 residues. Trimming removed 0 bases from V and 5 bases from J; junction bases left unmatched: 11. Germline-derived CDR1 and CDR2 are MGHRA and YSYEKL. The DNA for the CDR3 is TGCGCCAGCAGCCAAGATAGCGGGACAGGGGGCGCTTTTTATCAGCCCCAGCATTTT. The encoded protein is CASSQDSGTGGAFYQPQHF.

This clone has just one count. V gene TRBV5-6 combines with J gene TRBJ1-2; TRBD1 aligns across 7 bases. J lost 3 bases, V lost 4 bases, and 6 bases had no gene match. CDR3 length: 14 amino acids. The germline gives CDR1 SGHDT, CDR2 YYEEEE. CDR3 sequence: CASSRKQGDYGYTF. The DNA of the CDR3 is TGTGCCAGCAGCCGCAAGCAGGGGGACTATGGCTACACCTTC.

This clone has just a few counts. The chain links TRBV10-1 to TRBJ1-5; D ambiguous. V dropped 2 bases and J dropped 7 bases, with 6 bases sitting between them. Germline loops: CDR1 WNHNN, CDR2 SYGVQD (reference sequence). The CDR3 covers 12 residues. The CDR3 nucleotides are TGCGCCAGCAGTGAGGTCGGGCAGCCCCAGCATTTT. It translates to CASSEVGQPQHF.

The V call is TRBV6-1, the J call TRBJ2-7; D perhaps matches TRBD1 (5 bases). The CDR3 totals 16 residues. V lost 4 bases and J 0 bases, leaving 16 bases between the germline ends. CDR1 is MNHNS, CDR2 SASEGT, per germline. CDR3 nucleotides: TGTGCCAGCAGTGCTTTACCAGGGTCCCTCTCCTACGAGCAGTACTTC. Translating gives CASSALPGSLSYEQYF.

CDR3 in DNA: TGTGCCAGCTTGGACAGGGCTAACACTGAAGCTTTCTTT. Residues: CASLDRANTEAFF. The gene calls are TRBV12-3 or TRBV12-4 and TRBJ1-1; 8 bases line up with TRBD1. The CDR3 length is 13 residues. V was clipped by 8 bases and J by 2 bases; unmatched bases: 4.